This TCR beta chain was obtained from a study of cytomegalovirus exposure and HLA in healthy donors. Turning to the study itself: Around 83% of 300 to 450 genotyped donors fell in the Caucasian-associated ancestry cluster.

This CDR3 contains 16 residues. Germline CDR1 and CDR2: LNHNV and YYDKDF (reference sequence). Between the trimmed V and J ends, which lost 5 bases and 2 bases, there was a span of 18 bases. Study results and caveats: Later on, a genetic analysis was performed. It linked a missense variant in DCLRE1C with V- and J-gene trimming of TCR beta.

The study ran its PCR with 60 Vbeta and 13 Jbeta primers. This table comes from immunoSEQ multiplex PCR, and its TCRdb copy is limited to in-frame clones, with some not included. This sample has about 170,000 clones, with 82% found just once. This clone has only a few counts. No antigen is known for it. This chain connects TRBV15 to TRBJ2-5, with D perhaps matching TRBD2 (5 bases). This receptor was taken from a male donor in good health and CMV-seronegative. The sample consisted of PBMCs. The CDR3 nucleotides are TGTGCCACCAGCGCGGGTGCGGTCCTCCGACAAGAGACCCAGTACTTC. This codes for CATSAGAVLRQETQYF.